This T cell receptor (beta chain) originates from a study of CD8 T cells in ankylosing spondylitis. Study results and caveats: Reportedly, matched ankylosing spondylitis synovial fluid was significantly enriched for disease-linked clones. Ankylosing spondylitis blood appeared to be characterized by a TCR beta motif of several highly homologous variants.

One entry per CDR3 protein results from TCRdb running MiXCR on the 5' RACE reads. The sample lists 800,000 to 900,000 distinct CDR3 sequences, 10% to 15% occurring once. The V gene end was trimmed by 5 bases and the J gene end by 6 bases; junction bases not matched to a gene: 10. The CDR3 totals 15 residues. Many counts were recorded for this clonotype. The antigen is not known. The chain combines TRBV12-3 or TRBV12-4 with TRBJ2-1; 7 bases are shared with TRBD1. This TCR was sampled from a male donor with ankylosing spondylitis. Material for sequencing was blood, either unsorted or a sorted T cell fraction (not recorded which). The CDR3 loop is CASSGSGGFLNEQFF. The CDR3, as DNA: TGTGCCAGCAGTGGGTCAGGGGGTTTTCTCAATGAGCAGTTCTTC.